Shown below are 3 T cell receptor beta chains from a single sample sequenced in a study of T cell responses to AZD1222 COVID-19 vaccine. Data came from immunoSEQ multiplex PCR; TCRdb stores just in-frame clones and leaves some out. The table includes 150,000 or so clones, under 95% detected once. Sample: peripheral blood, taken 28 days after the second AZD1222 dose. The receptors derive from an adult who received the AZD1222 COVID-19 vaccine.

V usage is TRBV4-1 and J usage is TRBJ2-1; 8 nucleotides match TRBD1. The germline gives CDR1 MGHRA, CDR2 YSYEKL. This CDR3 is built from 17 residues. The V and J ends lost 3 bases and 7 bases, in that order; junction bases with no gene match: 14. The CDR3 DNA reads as TGCGCCAGCAGCCAGCCCACCAGGGGGCGTCTGAGGAATGAGCAGTTCTTC. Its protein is CASSQPTRGRLRNEQFF.

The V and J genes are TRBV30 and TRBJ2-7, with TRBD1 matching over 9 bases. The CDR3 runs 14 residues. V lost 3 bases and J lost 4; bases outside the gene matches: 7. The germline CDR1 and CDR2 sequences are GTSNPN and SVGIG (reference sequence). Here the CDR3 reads CAWRGGDRVYEQYF. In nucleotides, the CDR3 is TGTGCCTGGAGAGGAGGGGACAGGGTTTACGAGCAGTACTTC.

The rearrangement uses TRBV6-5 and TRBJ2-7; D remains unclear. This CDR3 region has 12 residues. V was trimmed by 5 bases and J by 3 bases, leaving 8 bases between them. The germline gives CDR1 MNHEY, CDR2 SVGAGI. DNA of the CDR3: TGTGCCAGCAGTCCTCCAATCTACGAGCAGTACTTC. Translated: CASSPPIYEQYF.